Shown below are 26 T cell receptor beta chains from a single sample sequenced in a study of cytomegalovirus exposure and HLA in healthy donors. PCR involved 60 Vbeta and 13 Jbeta primers. Clones were read by immunoSEQ multiplex PCR, and TCRdb kept only the in-frame ones, dropping some. The table shows roughly 100,000 clones, with approximately 80% occurring only once. Sequencing was carried out using PBMCs. The receptor source for this set is a female donor in good health and CMV-seropositive.

J is TRBJ1-5 and V is TRBV30; TRBD1 matches at 7 bases. Germline CDR1 and CDR2: GTSNPN and SVGIG (reference sequence). With V trimmed by 5 bases and J by 1 base, 2 bases remained unmatched. This CDR3 has 13 residues. The DNA of the CDR3 is TGTGCCTGGCAGGGGGGCAGCAATCAGCCCCAGCATTTT. It encodes CAWQGGSNQPQHF.

The table lists this clone with a count of one. In DNA form, the CDR3 reads TGTGCCAGTAAGATCTCGGGGACTGAAGCTTTCTTT. It specifies CASKISGTEAFF. The rearrangement links TRBV19 to TRBJ1-1, with D unresolved. CDR1 and CDR2 from the germline V gene are LNHDA and SQIVND (reference sequence). V was pared by 7 bases and J by 5 bases, with 11 bases between. There are 12 residues in the CDR3. Full variable domain (remainder filled in from reference TRBV19 and TRBJ1-1): DGGITQSPKYLFRKEGQNVTLSCEQNLNHDAMYWYRQDPGQGLRLIYYSQIVNDFQKGDIAEGYSVSREKKESFPLTVTSAQKNPTAFYLCASKISGTEAFFGQGTRLTVV.

J is TRBJ2-3 and V is TRBV28; D call uncertain. V was shortened by 3 bases and J by 1 base, with 14 bases between the two germline ends. Germline V gene lookup returns CDR1 MDHEN and CDR2 SYDVKM. The CDR3 runs 16 residues. The CDR3 DNA reads TGTGCCAGCAGTTTTCCTCGCGGCTCTGGCACAGATACGCAGTATTTT. As protein: CASSFPRGSGTDTQYF.

This clone was seen a few times. The chain combines TRBV29-1 with TRBJ2-2; possible D gene TRBD2, 6 bases. In germline, CDR1 is SQVTM, CDR2 ANQGSEA. CDR3 length equals 14 residues. V lost 4 bases, J lost 4 bases, and 13 bases lay in between. Here the CDR3 reads CSVGVSGVTGELFF. CDR3 sequence (DNA): TGCAGCGTTGGGGTGTCGGGGGTCACCGGGGAGCTGTTTTTT.

A single count supports this clone. The CDR3 loop reads CASSLVSLAGGNEQFF. The CDR3 DNA sequence: TGCGCCAGCAGCTTGGTATCACTAGCGGGGGGTAATGAGCAGTTCTTC. The chain carries TRBV5-1 and TRBJ2-1, with 12 bases aligning to TRBD2. V lost 0 bases, J lost 7 bases, and 5 bases stayed unmatched. Germline V gives CDR1 SGHRS, CDR2 YFSETQ. The CDR3 sequence is 16 residues long.

In its sample, this clone was seen once. The CDR3 nucleotides read TGCGCCAGCAGCTTGGGGGGGACACCAAACACTGAAGCTTTCTTT. Amino acids: CASSLGGTPNTEAFF. The chain links TRBV5-1 to TRBJ1-1; a possible D gene is TRBD1 (6 bases). CDR1 is SGHRS, CDR2 YFSETQ, per germline. The CDR3 totals 15 residues. Trimming cost V 0 bases and J 2 bases, with 11 bases left between them.

This clone showed up just a few times. The chain carries TRBV19 and TRBJ1-5, with 9 nucleotides matching TRBD1. Germline V gene lookup returns CDR1 LNHDA and CDR2 SQIVND (reference sequence). J was trimmed by 7 bases and V by 5 bases; bases with no gene match: 9. The CDR3 contains 15 residues. CDR3 region: CASSASTGGGQPQHF. The CDR3 DNA reads as TGTGCCAGTAGTGCCTCGACAGGGGGTGGGCAGCCCCAGCATTTT.

In this sample, this clone turned up once. The chain combines TRBV6-5 with TRBJ2-5, with 7 positions matching TRBD1. Germline trimming cut 4 bases from V and 2 bases from J; bases unmatched to any gene: 1. Germline V lookup: CDR1 MNHEY, CDR2 SVGAGI. CDR3 length equals 13 residues. CDR3 residues: CASSWDSQETQYF. In DNA, the CDR3 is TGTGCCAGCAGTTGGGACAGTCAAGAGACCCAGTACTTC.

The CDR3 protein is CASSFRPSGAFF. The CDR3 nucleotides read TGTGCCAGCAGTTTCCGTCCTTCAGGGGCTTTCTTT. This chain connects TRBV28 to TRBJ1-1; tentative D call: TRBD1 (5 bases). Germline V lookup: CDR1 MDHEN, CDR2 SYDVKM. CDR3 length equals 12 residues. With 3 bases removed from V and 11 bases from J, the gap between germline ends came to 13 bases.

The rearrangement joins TRBV27 to TRBJ1-1, with a weak D call TRBD1 (6 bases). CDR3 length: 13 amino acids. Deletions cut 6 bases from V and 4 bases from J, with 12 bases between. From germline, CDR1 is MNHEY and CDR2 SMNVEV (reference sequence). This CDR3 reads CASRPTGSTEAFF. DNA for the CDR3: TGTGCCAGCAGACCCACAGGGTCCACTGAAGCTTTCTTT.

This clone appeared a single time. Here the CDR3 DNA reads TGTGCCAGCAGCGCGGGGCCCGGGGAGCTGTTTTTT. Translating gives CASSAGPGELFF. This chain uses TRBV6-5 with TRBJ2-2, with D possibly being TRBD2 (6 bases). The CDR3 loop spans 12 amino acids. Trimming removed 6 bases from V and 6 bases from J, with 8 bases in between. CDR1 and CDR2 (germline): MNHEY, SVGAGI.

The V and J genes are TRBV2 and TRBJ2-7, with TRBD2 matching over 7 bases. The trim removed 6 bases at V and 6 bases at J, leaving 5 bases unmatched. This CDR3 has 12 amino acids. Germline V lookup: CDR1 SNHLY, CDR2 FYNNEI. CDR3 loop: CASRWTRCEQYF. The CDR3 DNA reads TGTGCCAGCAGGTGGACTAGGTGCGAGCAGTACTTC.

The genes are TRBV7-9 and TRBJ2-7; tentatively, D is TRBD2 (5 bases). The V end was cut by 1 base, the J end by 4 bases, with 14 bases between. Germline V gene data show CDR1 as SEHNR and CDR2 as FQNEAQ (reference sequence). The CDR3 contains 15 residues. CDR3 coding DNA: TGTGCCAGCAGCTTAGACCCCGGAGGTCCTTACGAGCAGTACTTC. It yields the protein CASSLDPGGPYEQYF.

The V and J genes are TRBV27 and TRBJ2-1, with 9 bases aligning to TRBD1. The CDR3 contains 14 residues. Germline values: CDR1 MNHEY, CDR2 SMNVEV (reference sequence). J gave up 9 bases and V 6 bases, and 9 bases lay outside the gene matches. This CDR3 reads CASSLGGTGIEQFF. The CDR3 DNA sequence: TGTGCCAGCAGCCTAGGGGGGACAGGGATTGAGCAGTTCTTC.

V is TRBV27 and J is TRBJ1-5; 7 nucleotides agree with TRBD1. Germline CDR1 MNHEY, CDR2 SMNVEV (reference sequence). The CDR3 spans 14 residues. V shed 4 bases and J 3 bases; nucleotides not matched to a gene: 3. Written as DNA, the CDR3 is TGTGCCAGCAGTTCACAGGGGATCAATCAGCCCCAGCATTTT. Amino acid sequence: CASSSQGINQPQHF.

The chain uses TRBV19 and TRBJ2-7; 10 bases agree with TRBD1. Trimming removed 1 base from V and 1 base from J; junction bases left unmatched: 7. This CDR3 comprises 17 residues. The germline CDR1 and CDR2 sequences are LNHDA and SQIVND (reference sequence). The CDR3 spells CASSIGRQGAQSYEQYF. CDR3 DNA: TGTGCCAGTAGTATAGGGAGACAGGGGGCGCAATCCTACGAGCAGTACTTC.

J is TRBJ1-5 and V is TRBV2, with TRBD1 identical over 8 bases. The CDR3 extends over 13 amino acids. Germline CDR1 reads SNHLY; CDR2 reads FYNNEI. V was clipped by 2 bases and J by 7 bases; unmatched bases: 1. The CDR3 is CASSEQGAQPQHF. The CDR3 DNA is TGTGCCAGCAGTGAACAGGGGGCACAGCCCCAGCATTTT.

DNA for the CDR3: TGCGCCAGCAGCCAACATTTACAGGGAGCTAACTATGGCTACACCTTC. This translates into CASSQHLQGANYGYTF. The V and J genes are TRBV4-1 and TRBJ1-2; maybe TRBD1 (6 bases). Germline CDR1 is MGHRA and CDR2 is YSYEKL. V was clipped by 2 bases and J by 0 bases, with 13 bases between them. The CDR3 runs to 16 residues.

The CDR3 bases are TGTGCCAGCGCCGGGACACGGACGATGGAGCAGTACTTC. Translating it yields CASAGTRTMEQYF. The chain recombines TRBV27 with TRBJ2-7; D might be TRBD1 (6 bases). V lost 8 bases to trimming and J lost 7 bases, with 18 bases between them. Germline V gives CDR1 MNHEY, CDR2 SMNVEV (reference sequence). The CDR3 has 13 amino acids.

This chain connects TRBV28 to TRBJ2-7; D may be TRBD1 (6 bases). V was trimmed by 4 bases and J by 6 bases, leaving 22 bases between them. The germline CDR1 and CDR2 sequences are MDHEN and SYDVKM. The CDR3 contains 16 residues. The CDR3 region is CASSSIGLQGTSEQYF. DNA of the CDR3: TGTGCCAGCAGTTCTATAGGCCTACAGGGAACGTCCGAGCAGTACTTC.

The gene calls are TRBV6-1 and TRBJ1-6; TRBD1 aligns across 12 bases. CDR3 size: 19 residues. From germline, CDR1 is MNHNS and CDR2 SASEGT. V was pared by 1 base and J by 7 bases, with 11 bases of the junction left unmatched. In nucleotides, the CDR3 is TGTGCCAGCAGTGAAGGGCCCGGGACAGGGGGCGTCGGAAATTCACCCCTCCACTTT. It translates to CASSEGPGTGGVGNSPLHF.

CDR3 amino acids: CASSYSQDFEPQHF. CDR3 sequence (DNA): TGTGCCAGCAGTTACTCTCAGGATTTTGAGCCCCAGCATTTT. This chain connects TRBV6-5 to TRBJ1-5, with D unclear. The V gene's germline CDR1 is MNHEY and CDR2 SVGAGI. This CDR3 has 14 residues. The V end lost 0 bases, the J end lost 8 bases, and 11 bases lay between the germline ends.

J is TRBJ2-3 and V is TRBV28, with D perhaps TRBD2 (5 bases). The CDR3 totals 13 residues. From germline, CDR1 is MDHEN and CDR2 SYDVKM. Trimming pared 7 bases from V and 0 bases from J, leaving 8 bases between. In DNA form, the CDR3 reads TGTGCCAGCAACGACTATAGCACAGATACGCAGTATTTT. Its protein is CASNDYSTDTQYF.

The CDR3 bases are TGTGCCAGCAGCGGAACTAGCGGGGGGGAGTCCTACGAGCAGTACTTC. Translated: CASSGTSGGESYEQYF. The chain combines TRBV7-9 with TRBJ2-7; 13 nucleotides agree with TRBD2. The ends lost 5 bases at V and 1 base at J; junction bases unmatched: 5. The length of the CDR3 is 16 residues. Per the germline V gene, CDR1 is SEHNR and CDR2 is FQNEAQ (reference sequence).

The DNA of the CDR3 is TGCGCCAGCAGCTTGGTTTCAGGGGGAGACACTGAAGCTTTCTTT. Translated: CASSLVSGGDTEAFF. The rearrangement links TRBV5-1 to TRBJ1-1; 7 bases match TRBD1. Germline V lookup: CDR1 SGHRS, CDR2 YFSETQ. This CDR3 has 15 amino acids. V gave up 0 bases and J gave up 3 bases; unmatched junction bases: 5.

The chain employs TRBV5-1 and TRBJ2-1; D gene unclear. CDR3 length equals 16 residues. The germline gives CDR1 SGHRS, CDR2 YFSETQ. V was clipped by 2 bases and J by 7 bases, with 19 bases between them. CDR3 DNA sequence: TGCGCCAGCAGCTTTAGCCAGAGCTCCCCCCGTAATGAGCAGTTCTTC. The encoded protein is CASSFSQSSPRNEQFF.